The T cell receptor (beta chain) described here comes from a study of cytomegalovirus exposure and HLA in healthy donors (dated by TCRdb to 2017 to 2019). Regarding the study in general: An earlier analysis of some 600 of the donors reported about 300 Gb of sequence data and 95 million to 140 million unique TCR beta sequences obtained from about 170 million T cells. About 300 gigabases of sequencing data and 70 million to 100 million unique TCR sequences made up an early release that covered approximately 650 HLA-typed donors. Of the approximately 400 genotyped donors, 81% fell in the genetic ancestry cluster associated with self-reported Caucasian donors. The study aimed to test whether signatures of past pathogen exposure could be identified by cataloging public T cell receptors. The study profiled the T cell repertoires of some 610 subjects by immunosequencing and related them to cytomegalovirus serostatus. A separate validation cohort of 100 to 150 different subjects was used in addition to the roughly 640-subject first cohort. The study combined high-throughput TCR immunosequencing, statistical association of individual TCRs with disease status, and machine learning to predict cytomegalovirus infection status. To study patterns of TCR occurrence, a later analysis re-analyzed previously published TCR beta repertoires from 700 or so donors and added high-resolution HLA genotyping. Rather than drawing on any new phenotypic data, the later analysis identified candidate immune exposures from TCR beta sequences and the way those sequences occurred across donors. To decide whether each TCR beta V gene segment behaved as functional or pseudogenic, an earlier analysis of some 580 of the donors relied on high-throughput TCR beta sequencing. Donor age, sex, ethnicity and CMV serostatus were compiled alongside the repertoire data. A later genetic analysis took genome-wide SNP genotypes for about three fifths of the roughly 670 donors and used that subset as a discovery cohort. Every repertoire in the discovery cohort had been generated on one and the same sequencing platform. Class I and class II HLA loci were covered by the typing at four-digit resolution. Typing coverage differed by locus: A, B, C, DRB1 and DQB1 were typed in about 620-630 donors, DQA1 in roughly 510, DPA1 in around 600, and DPB1 in about 450. Several DR-DQ haplotypes were handled as single units for association and clustering because linkage in the cohort was strong. Among 300 to 500 genotyped donors of the cohort, an average of approximately 240,000 unique TCR beta nucleotide sequences was sequenced per donor, of which about 19% were non-productive. Overall study outcomes, separate from this receptor: A later analysis associated 16,951 TCR beta sequences with specific HLA alleles at a false discovery rate of 0.05. Immune exposure information for the cohort was limited to CMV serostatus. Because counts were too low, roughly 16 rarely observed V segments, including chromosome 9 orphons, were excluded from the earlier analysis of several hundred of the donors. The classifier was reported to diagnose cytomegalovirus status with high specificity and sensitivity in both the original and validation cohorts. In an earlier analysis of about 540 of the donors, most TCR beta V segments were observed in productive rearrangements about 90% or about 30% of the time, broadly matching IMGT annotations. Several of the top co-occurrence clusters appeared to be linked to parvovirus B19, influenza, CMV and Epstein-Barr virus, according to a later analysis. Compared with equally common non-associated chains, HLA-associated TCR beta chains in a later analysis were more clonally expanded and had lower generation probabilities. A group of highly shared sequence variants was considered likely to be a technical artifact of the sequencing pipeline. In a later analysis, most CMV-associated TCR beta chains were found to appear HLA-restricted, with HLA associations seemingly driven largely by CMV exposure. The study gave a list of 150 to 200 TCR beta chains associated with cytomegalovirus. Linkage disequilibrium might explain the correlated functional status among segregating V segments, but an unknown experimental factor could not be ruled out. In a later analysis, TCR association rates were found to vary across HLA loci, with the most associated TCRs seen for DRB1 alleles and the fewest for HLA-C alleles. Strong co-occurrence of HLA alleles, especially DR and DQ, made assigning TCR associations to individual alleles difficult. A few of the identified cytomegalovirus-associated TCR beta chains were confirmed in vitro to be specific for cytomegalovirus antigens. An association between a missense DCLRE1C variant and V-gene and J-gene trimming of TCR beta chains was found in a later genetic analysis and replicated in an independent cohort. Because some donors lacked HLA typing at each locus, the association tests relied only on the typed subset. A further reported finding was that TCR beta sequences accurately predicted the HLA-A and HLA-B alleles for most subjects in the first cohort. In a later genetic analysis, fewer N-insertions in productive TCRs were reported among donors in an Asian-associated ancestry cluster than the roughly 670-donor mean. It was suggested by the authors that the approach could potentially be generalized to other disease states and immunological phenotypes. Because the 87-base-pair reads could not distinguish some IMGT-functional V segments, including TRBV6-2 and TRBV6-3, those segments were excluded. Sequencing depth was assumed to be roughly uniform across donors in the presence/absence analyses, though that assumption may not hold. Only TCR beta chains were sequenced in this cohort, and the absence of alpha or paired-chain data limited detectable features. While some public TCRs were present in many individuals, most TCR sequences turned up only very rarely across donors.

The germline V gene sets CDR1 to ENHRY and CDR2 to SYGVKD. CDR3 length: 14 amino acids, cysteine to phenylalanine. Only the CDR3 portion is preserved as DNA: 42 bases, with reading frame beginning at the first base. V and J are trimmed by 5 bases and 2 bases, and the gene matches miss 3 bases of the junction. The table lists this clone with a few counts. No cognate antigen has been identified for it. No base quality values were provided; no much bigger clone lies one nucleotide off. Receptor amplification or capture employed the immunoSEQ multiplex PCR assay. A mixture of 60 forward primers for TCR Vbeta segments and 13 reverse primers for TCR Jbeta segments was used in the multiplex PCR. A multiplex PCR assay on genomic DNA amplified the CDR3 region of rearranged TCR beta genes. The amplified TCR beta libraries were sequenced on the Illumina HiSeq System as 87-base-pair reads. Processing in the source paper ran as follows. In a later analysis, some 80 million unique TCR beta chains were counted across the 690 or so repertoires, and approximately 9.9 million of these chains were shared by at least two donors. To remove PCR and sequencing errors, raw reads were error-corrected and collapsed into unique sequences using a nearest-neighbor algorithm that merged closely related sequences. V, D and J gene segments were assigned by aligning CDR3 sequences to IMGT reference sequences. For a sequence to be retained, at least a six-nucleotide match to both a V gene segment and a J gene segment was required. A rearrangement counted as productive if the CDR3 had no stop codons and remained in frame with V and J, and every other rearrangement counted as non-productive. CDR3 was defined according to IMGT convention as the region running from the second conserved V-encoded cysteine to the conserved J-encoded phenylalanine. The earlier analysis of fewer than 700 of the donors excluded sequences that lacked an unambiguous match to a single V gene segment. In an earlier analysis of almost 600 of the donors, a V segment was called functional when productive rearrangements were above 56.7%, and segregating when the standard deviation between donors exceeded 5%. To diagnose cytomegalovirus status from the catalog of TCR beta chain sequences, a statistical classification framework was built. V and J gene assignment, in a later analysis, came from comparing TCR nucleotide sequences with IMGT/GENE-DB human TR gene sequences. Using the TCRdist pipeline, a later analysis assigned CDR3 sequences along with most-parsimonious VDJ recombination scenarios. In a later analysis, each TCR beta chain was defined by its CDR3 amino acid sequence together with its V-gene family, and reads without a unique V-gene family were excluded. As a way to deal with suspected cross-contamination and a sequencing artifact, a later analysis dropped 450 to 700 nucleotide sequences that were highly shared and had low generation probability. For each public chain, a later analysis derived a clonal expansion index from normalized ranks of inferred template counts within each repertoire. Generation probabilities in a later analysis came from a VDJ recombination model fitted to out-of-frame rearrangements, and those results were checked against IGoR. In a later analysis, TCR-TCR, TCR-HLA and TCR-CMV co-occurrence was scored with hypergeometric tests, and a repertoire-size bias correction was applied to TCR pairs. False discovery rates were estimated in a later analysis by permuting HLA or CMV assignments 20 times. In a later analysis, co-occurring TCRs were grouped using DBSCAN, with TCRdist sequence similarity added in when clustering inside HLA-allele-positive subsets. Repertoires with fewer than 30,000 or more than 120,000 public chains were left out of co-occurrence clustering, as were four to six repertoires with anomalous nucleotide sharing. TCRdb took this table from immuneACCESS and kept in-frame rearrangements with V and J called. Such tables lack part of the clones; where checked against another copy, unresolved V genes explain under half of the gap, and the rest is unexplained. V, J and clone size were drawn from that table, and D and trimming were deduced from the DNA. This sample holds 120,000 to 150,000 clones; about 80% were observed only once. The ten largest clonotypes hold under 2.5% of the sample.

The cohort consisted of approximately 670 healthy bone marrow donors. All cohort members were sampled while nominally healthy, although unrecorded immune exposures were likely present. The donor was CMV seronegative and was included in the group of approximately 350 seronegative cohort members. A peripheral blood sample was collected from each donor, and TCR beta sequencing was performed on peripheral blood mononuclear cells. The Qiagen DNeasy Blood Extraction Kit was used to extract genomic DNA from the blood cell samples. The origin of this receptor is a man in his thirties or forties in good health and CMV-seronegative. This chain is built from TRBV10-3 and TRBJ1-1, and TRBD1 matches 9 of the central bases. The sample was PBMCs. The DNA is TGTGCCATCAGTTGGACAGGGGAAAACACTGAAGCTTTCTTT. This encodes CAISWTGENTEAFF.